The 12 T cell receptor beta chains given below trace back to one sample, sequenced in a study of beta chain features in type 1 diabetes (dated by TCRdb to the late 2010s). The receptor library was made with the immunoSEQ multiplex PCR assay. The entire isolated RNA was reverse transcribed using the High Capacity cDNA Reverse Transcription Kit, and thus expressed TCRB transcripts were sequenced. What TCRdb holds here is the immuneACCESS table cut down to in-frame rearrangements. Part of the clones is not present; checked against another copy, under half of the missing clones reflect an unresolved V gene, and the others are unexplained. The sample table holds about 320,000 clones, of which approximately 14% were seen once. Under 8.5% of the sample is taken by the ten largest. What was sequenced was central memory CD4+ T cells from blood. The receptors were gathered from a man aged 30 to 45 in good health.

The chain employs TRBV2 and TRBJ1-1; possible D gene TRBD1, 5 bases. V lost 8 bases and J lost 4, with 8 bases in between. Germline CDR1 SNHLY, CDR2 FYNNEI. The CDR3 is made up of 11 amino acids. The CDR3 nucleotides read TGTGCCAGCCTAGGGACCACTGAAGCTTTCTTT. It yields the protein CASLGTTEAFF.

The CDR3 DNA reads as TGTGCCTGGGAGGACAGGAACCGGGAGACCCAGTACTTC. It translates to CAWEDRNRETQYF. The chain employs TRBV30 and TRBJ2-5; 7 positions agree with TRBD1. The V segment lost 5 bases and the J segment 5 bases; nucleotides outside the gene matches: 8. Per germline, CDR1 GTSNPN and CDR2 SVGIG (reference sequence). The CDR3 is 13 residues long.

The table lists this clone with a few counts. This chain joins TRBV6-6 and TRBJ1-5, with D hard to call. CDR1 and CDR2 from the germline V gene are MNHNY and SVGAGI (reference sequence). Trimming left V 6 bases short and J 3 bases short, with 9 bases between. The CDR3 is made up of 13 amino acids. In DNA, the CDR3 is TGTGCCAGCAGCCAGAGTTACAATCAGCCCCAGCATTTT. Residues: CASSQSYNQPQHF.

Comment on this clone: Additional DNA sequences in this sample encode the identical CDR3. The V call is TRBV7-2, the J call TRBJ2-4; D unclear. V lost 1 base and J lost 8, with 6 bases in between. CDR3 size: 12 residues. Germline V CDR1 and CDR2: SGHTA, FQGNSA. This CDR3 reads CASSLGGDIQYF. The DNA for the CDR3 is TGTGCCAGCAGCTTAGGTGGGGACATTCAGTACTTC.

This clone was picked up a small number of times. The chain has TRBV29-1 and TRBJ2-7; 10 nucleotides line up with TRBD1. The CDR3 loop spans 15 amino acids. V trimming: 6 bases; J trimming: 0 bases; junction bases outside the gene matches: 8. Germline V gives CDR1 SQVTM, CDR2 ANQGSEA. The CDR3 here is CSVGQGSIGSYEQYF. The CDR3 coding sequence is TGCAGCGTGGGACAGGGGAGTATTGGCTCCTACGAGCAGTACTTC.

J is TRBJ1-1 and V is TRBV5-1; 9 nucleotides align to TRBD1. V shed 0 bases, J shed 5 bases, and the junction held 5 bases outside the gene matches. Germline lookup yields CDR1 SGHRS and CDR2 YFSETQ. The CDR3 is 15 residues long. CDR3 residues: CASSLEQGALTEAFF. The CDR3 bases are TGCGCCAGCAGCTTGGAACAGGGGGCGCTAACTGAAGCTTTCTTT. Using reference TRBV5-1 and TRBJ1-1 for the parts outside the CDR3, the full variable domain is KAGVTQTPRYLIKTRGQQVTLSCSPISGHRSVSWYQQTPGQGLQFLFEYFSETQRNKGNFPGRFSGRQFSNSRSEMNVSTLELGDSALYLCASSLEQGALTEAFFGQGTRLTVV.

At least ten counts were recorded for this clone. V is TRBV14 and J is TRBJ2-2; D unclear. Germline V lookup: CDR1 SGHDN, CDR2 FVKESK. The germline V and J ends were trimmed by 0 bases and 3 bases, with 5 bases remaining between them. The CDR3 runs to 14 residues. CDR3: CASSQEVYTGELFF. DNA for the CDR3: TGTGCCAGCAGCCAAGAGGTCTACACCGGGGAGCTGTTTTTT.

This chain connects TRBV11-2 to TRBJ2-5; unclear D gene. CDR3 size: 14 residues. Germline-derived CDR1 and CDR2 are SGHAT and FQNNGV. Trimming pared 0 bases from V and 2 bases from J, leaving 7 bases between. CDR3 DNA: TGTGCCAGCAGCTTAGATCCGGGTCAAGAGACCCAGTACTTC. Its protein is CASSLDPGQETQYF.

This clone appeared a few times. The genes are TRBV27 and TRBJ2-4; 9 bases map to TRBD1. With V trimmed by 3 bases and J by 6 bases, 9 bases remained unmatched. Germline V lookup: CDR1 MNHEY, CDR2 SMNVEV (reference sequence). The CDR3 has 16 residues. CDR3 coding DNA: TGTGCCAGCAGTTTCGAAGGGACAGGGAGAGGAAACATTCAGTACTTC. It encodes CASSFEGTGRGNIQYF.

Only a few counts were recorded for this clone. The chain links TRBV18 to TRBJ2-5, with D unclear. Trimming left V 1 base short and J 4 bases short, with 4 bases between. The germline V gene encodes CDR1 KGHSH and CDR2 LQKENI. CDR3 length: 12 amino acids. This CDR3 reads CASSPRRETQYF. In nucleotides, the CDR3 is TGTGCCAGCTCACCACGTCGAGAGACCCAGTACTTC.

The sample holds a few counts of this clone. The chain links TRBV2 to TRBJ2-1; 10 bases are a match to TRBD1. CDR1 and CDR2 (germline): SNHLY, FYNNEI. The length of the CDR3 is 15 residues. V lost 5 bases to trimming and J lost 7 bases; unmatched junction nucleotides: 8. As DNA, the CDR3 is TGTGCCAGCAGTCTTAGTGGGGACAGGGGAAATGAGCAGTTCTTC. Protein product: CASSLSGDRGNEQFF.

This clone was observed a few times. At one end the junction does not follow the germline gene, possibly because of a read error. This chain uses TRBV10-3 with TRBJ2-1; 9 bases are shared with TRBD2. The CDR3 runs 14 residues. Germline lookup yields CDR1 ENHRY and CDR2 SYGVKD. The CDR3 spells CASSIAGVYNEQFF. The DNA for the CDR3 is TGTGCCAGCAGTATAGCGGGGGTCTACAATGAGCAGTTCTTC.